These 14 T cell receptor beta chains came from one sample sequenced in a study of shared clonotypes between healthy human individuals. Here immunoSEQ multiplex PCR was the method, and the copy in TCRdb shows in-frame clones only, minus some. The sample contains millions of clones, approximately 95% of which appear only once. The sequenced sample consisted of naive CD4+ T cells sorted from blood. Subset given: CD45RA+ positively selected. The source is a man aged 18-30 years in good health.

The rearrangement links TRBV9 to TRBJ2-5, with TRBD2 as a possible D gene (10 bases). Germline V gene sequence: CDR1 SGDLS, CDR2 YYNGEE. The V and J ends lost 3 bases and 5 bases respectively, with 17 bases between them. This CDR3 region has 15 residues. The CDR3 nucleotides are TGTGCCAGCAGCGCGACAGGGGGACTAGCGGAGACCCAGTACTTC. Translated: CASSATGGLAETQYF.

Comments on this clone: An end of the junction does not agree with germline; a read error may underlie this. CDR3 nucleotides: TGTGCCAGCAGAGAAGGGAGTGTGGCTAATGGCTACACCTTC. Residues: CASREGSVANGYTF. This chain joins TRBV6-1 and TRBJ1-2, with D unresolved. Germline assignment: CDR1 MNHNS and CDR2 SASEGT. The CDR3 has 14 residues.

The chain employs TRBV7-9 and TRBJ1-6; 9 nucleotides agree with TRBD1. V dropped 2 bases and J dropped 8; count of bases not matched to a gene: 4. CDR1 and CDR2 (germline): SEHNR, FQNEAQ (reference sequence). The CDR3 is 15 amino acids. In nucleotides, the CDR3 is TGTGCCAGCAGCTTAACCCGGACAGGGGATTCACCCCTCCACTTT. Amino acid sequence: CASSLTRTGDSPLHF.

This chain connects TRBV12-2 to TRBJ2-7; whether TRBD1, the table's D call, matches the DNA was not checked. TRBV12-2 is assigned pseudogene status. CDR3 length: 16 residues. The CDR3 nucleotides read TGTGCAAGTCGCTTAGCGATAGGGGACAGGGGACGGGAGCAGTACTTC. Its translation: CASRLAIGDRGREQYF.

The chain recombines TRBV4-3 with TRBJ2-1; 9 nucleotides align to TRBD2. There are 17 residues in the CDR3. Germline assignment: CDR1 LGHNA and CDR2 YSLEER. The ends lost 0 bases at V and 5 bases at J; junction bases unmatched: 8. The CDR3 sequence: CASSQDLVSSGNNEQFF. CDR3 nucleotides: TGCGCCAGCAGCCAAGATTTAGTGTCTAGCGGGAACAATGAGCAGTTCTTC.

The chain's CDR3 is CASSRLVAGELFF. In nucleotides, the CDR3 is TGCGCCAGCAGCCGACTAGTAGCGGGGGAGCTGTTTTTT. The chain has TRBV5-1 and TRBJ2-2; a possible D gene is TRBD2 (6 bases). This CDR3 region has 13 residues. Per the germline V gene, CDR1 is SGHRS and CDR2 is YFSETQ. Between the trimmed V and J ends, which lost 4 bases and 8 bases, there was a span of 12 bases.

The rearrangement links TRBV29-1 to TRBJ1-1; weak D call: TRBD1 (5 bases). Germline V gene data show CDR1 as SQVTM and CDR2 as ANQGSEA. V lost 1 base to trimming and J lost 3 bases, with 12 bases between them. The CDR3 totals 14 residues. In DNA form, the CDR3 reads TGCAGCGTTGAAGCCCAGGGTGTTTACACTGAAGCTTTCTTT. Its translation: CSVEAQGVYTEAFF.

CDR3 amino acids: CASGGNQLGEKLFF. The CDR3 region has the DNA TGTGCCAGCGGTGGTAATCAGCTTGGGGAAAAACTGTTTTTT. This chain links TRBV27 with TRBJ1-4; the D is unclear. The CDR3 loop spans 14 amino acids. Trimming removed 8 bases from V and 8 bases from J, with 18 bases in between. Germline CDR1 and CDR2: MNHEY and SMNVEV (reference sequence).

This clone was found once. V gene TRBV6-6 combines with J gene TRBJ2-5; D possibly corresponds to TRBD2 (7 bases). The germline gives CDR1 MNHNY, CDR2 SVGAGI (reference sequence). CDR3 length: 14 residues. V was pared by 11 bases and J by 2 bases, with 18 bases between. CDR3 in amino acids: CASKGGGKQETQYF. CDR3 nucleotides: TGTGCCTCGAAGGGGGGAGGGAAGCAAGAGACCCAGTACTTC.

This clone was detected once. The chain is built from TRBV11-3 and TRBJ2-7, with TRBD2 matching 7 bases. V trimming: 3 bases; J trimming: 7 bases; junction bases outside the gene matches: 3. The CDR3 is 12 amino acids. Germline-derived CDR1 and CDR2 are SGHNT and YENEEA. CDR3 protein: CASSLGTKEQYF. The DNA for the CDR3 is TGTGCCAGCAGCTTGGGGACTAAAGAGCAGTACTTC.

Worth noting for this clone: Other nucleotide sequences from this sample produce the same CDR3. CDR3 loop: CASSLGRGEKLFF. In nucleotides, the CDR3 is TGTGCCAGCAGCTTAGGCAGGGGAGAAAAACTGTTTTTT. V usage is TRBV7-2 and J usage is TRBJ1-4, with D possibly TRBD1 on 6 matching bases. Germline CDR1 reads SGHTA; CDR2 reads FQGNSA. CDR3 length equals 13 residues. V dropped 1 base and J dropped 8 bases, with 8 bases sitting between them.

V is TRBV5-1 and J is TRBJ2-3; 7 nucleotides line up with TRBD1. From germline, CDR1 is SGHRS and CDR2 YFSETQ. This CDR3 has 15 amino acids. The trim removed 1 base at V and 2 bases at J, leaving 4 bases unmatched. For the CDR3, the DNA is TGCGCCAGCAGCTTGCGACAGGGATCCACAGATACGCAGTATTTT. Protein: CASSLRQGSTDTQYF.

V is TRBV9 and J is TRBJ1-6; 8 positions agree with TRBD1. The V and J ends lost 3 bases and 6 bases, in that order; junction bases with no gene match: 8. The CDR3 consists of 16 residues. Germline V gene lookup returns CDR1 SGDLS and CDR2 YYNGEE. The DNA for the CDR3 is TGTGCCAGCAGCGCTCACGGACAGGGAGGTAATTCACCCCTCCACTTT. This translates into CASSAHGQGGNSPLHF.

In DNA form, the CDR3 reads TGTGCCAGCAGCTTAGTGTGGCGGGGGTCCCCCTACGAGCAGTACTTC. Encoded protein: CASSLVWRGSPYEQYF. The gene calls are TRBV7-2 and TRBJ2-7; 7 nucleotides line up with TRBD2. V was pared by 1 base and J by 2 bases, with 8 bases of the junction left unmatched. The CDR3 runs to 16 residues. Germline lookup yields CDR1 SGHTA and CDR2 FQGNSA. Using reference TRBV7-2 and TRBJ2-7 for the parts outside the CDR3, the full variable domain is GAGVSQSPSNKVTEKGKDVELRCDPISGHTALYWYRQSLGQGLEFLIYFQGNSAPDKSGLPSDRFSAERTGGSVSTLTIQRTQQEDSAVYLCASSLVWRGSPYEQYFGPGTRLTVT.